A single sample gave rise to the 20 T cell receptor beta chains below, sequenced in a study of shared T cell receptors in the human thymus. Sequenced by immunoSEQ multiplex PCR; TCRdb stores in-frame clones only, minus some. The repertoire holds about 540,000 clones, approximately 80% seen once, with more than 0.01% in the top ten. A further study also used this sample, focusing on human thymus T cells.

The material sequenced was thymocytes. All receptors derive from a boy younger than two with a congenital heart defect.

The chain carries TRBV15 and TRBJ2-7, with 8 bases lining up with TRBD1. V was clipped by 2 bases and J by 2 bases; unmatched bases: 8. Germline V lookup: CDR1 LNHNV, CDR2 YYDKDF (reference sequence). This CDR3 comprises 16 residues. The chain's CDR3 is CATSRPWGQVPYEQYF. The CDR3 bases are TGTGCCACCAGCAGACCTTGGGGACAGGTTCCCTACGAGCAGTACTTC.

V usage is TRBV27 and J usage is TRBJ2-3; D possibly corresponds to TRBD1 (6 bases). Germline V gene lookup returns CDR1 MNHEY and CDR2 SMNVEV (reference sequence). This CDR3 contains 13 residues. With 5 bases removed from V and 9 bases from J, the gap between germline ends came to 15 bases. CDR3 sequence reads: CASSPDRSRTQYF. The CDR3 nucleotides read TGTGCCAGCAGTCCCGACAGGTCCAGGACGCAGTATTTT.

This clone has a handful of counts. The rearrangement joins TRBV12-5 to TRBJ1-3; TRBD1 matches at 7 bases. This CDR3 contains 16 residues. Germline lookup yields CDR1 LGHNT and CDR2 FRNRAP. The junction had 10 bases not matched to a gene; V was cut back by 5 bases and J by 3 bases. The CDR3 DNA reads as TGTGCTAGTGGTCTCCACAGGGGAATGAGTGGAAACACCATATATTTT. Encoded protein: CASGLHRGMSGNTIYF.

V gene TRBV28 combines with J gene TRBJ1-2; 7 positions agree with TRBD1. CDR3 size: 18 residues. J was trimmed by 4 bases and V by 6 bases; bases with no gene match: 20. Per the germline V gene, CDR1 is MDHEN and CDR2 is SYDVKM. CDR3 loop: CASSRTGHRQGRSYGYTF. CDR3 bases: TGTGCCAGCAGCCGTACAGGCCATCGACAGGGTAGGAGCTATGGCTACACCTTC.

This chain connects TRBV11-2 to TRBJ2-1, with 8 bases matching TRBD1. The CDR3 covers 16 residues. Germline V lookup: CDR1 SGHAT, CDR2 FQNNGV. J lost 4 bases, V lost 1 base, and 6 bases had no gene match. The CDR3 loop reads CASSLVRDRLYNEQFF. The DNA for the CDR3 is TGTGCCAGCAGCTTAGTGCGGGACAGGCTTTACAATGAGCAGTTCTTC.

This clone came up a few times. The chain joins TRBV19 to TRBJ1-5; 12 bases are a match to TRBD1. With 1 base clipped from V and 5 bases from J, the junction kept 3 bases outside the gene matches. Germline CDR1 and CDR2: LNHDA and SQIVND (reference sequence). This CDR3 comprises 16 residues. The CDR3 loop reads CASSIGGQGADQPQHF. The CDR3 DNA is TGTGCCAGTAGTATAGGGGGACAGGGGGCAGATCAGCCCCAGCATTTT.

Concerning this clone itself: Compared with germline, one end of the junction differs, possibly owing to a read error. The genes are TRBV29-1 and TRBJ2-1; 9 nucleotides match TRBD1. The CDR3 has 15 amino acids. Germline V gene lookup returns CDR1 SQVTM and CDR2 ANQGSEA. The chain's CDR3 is CSFEMLGQGSNEQFF. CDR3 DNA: TGCAGCTTTGAAATGTTGGGACAGGGTTCAAATGAGCAGTTCTTC.

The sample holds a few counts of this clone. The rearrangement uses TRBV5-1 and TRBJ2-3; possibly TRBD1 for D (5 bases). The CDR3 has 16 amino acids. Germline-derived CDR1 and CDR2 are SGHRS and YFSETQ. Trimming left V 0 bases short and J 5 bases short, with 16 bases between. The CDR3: CASSLARGRVIDTQYF. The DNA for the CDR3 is TGCGCCAGCAGCTTGGCCCGCGGCAGGGTGATAGATACGCAGTATTTT.

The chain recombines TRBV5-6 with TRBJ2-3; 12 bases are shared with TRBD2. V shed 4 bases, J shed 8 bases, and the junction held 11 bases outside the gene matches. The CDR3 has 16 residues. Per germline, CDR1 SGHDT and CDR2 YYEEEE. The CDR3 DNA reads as TGTGCCAGCAGCCCGGTCCTAGCGGGGGGGCGTGGTACGCAGTATTTT. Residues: CASSPVLAGGRGTQYF.

The CDR3 region has the DNA TGTGCCAGCAGCTTAGGGGATACAGGGGGCTACGAGCAGTACTTC. Translated, it gives CASSLGDTGGYEQYF. The V call is TRBV7-6, the J call TRBJ2-7, with TRBD1 matching over 8 bases. The CDR3 runs 15 residues. Trimming cost V 1 base and J 3 bases; bases outside gene matches: 5. Germline-derived CDR1 and CDR2 are SGHVS and FNYEAQ.

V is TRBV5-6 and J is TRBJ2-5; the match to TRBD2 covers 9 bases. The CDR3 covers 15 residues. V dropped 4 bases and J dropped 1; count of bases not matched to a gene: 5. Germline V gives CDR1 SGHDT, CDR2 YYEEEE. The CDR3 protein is CASSLYSGGQETQYF. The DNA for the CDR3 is TGTGCCAGCAGCCTTTATAGCGGGGGCCAAGAGACCCAGTACTTC.

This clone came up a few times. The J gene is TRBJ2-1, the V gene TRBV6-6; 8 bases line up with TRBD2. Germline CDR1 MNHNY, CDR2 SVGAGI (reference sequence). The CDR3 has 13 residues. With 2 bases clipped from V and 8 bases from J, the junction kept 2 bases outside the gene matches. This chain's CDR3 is CASSYRGGDEQFF. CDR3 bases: TGTGCCAGCAGTTACCGGGGGGGGGATGAGCAGTTCTTC.

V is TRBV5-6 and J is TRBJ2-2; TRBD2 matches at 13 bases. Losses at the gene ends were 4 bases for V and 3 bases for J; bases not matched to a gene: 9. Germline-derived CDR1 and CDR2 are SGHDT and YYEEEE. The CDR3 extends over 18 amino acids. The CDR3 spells CASSNQQGTSGDTGELFF. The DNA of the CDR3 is TGTGCCAGCAGCAATCAGCAGGGGACTAGCGGGGACACCGGGGAGCTGTTTTTT.

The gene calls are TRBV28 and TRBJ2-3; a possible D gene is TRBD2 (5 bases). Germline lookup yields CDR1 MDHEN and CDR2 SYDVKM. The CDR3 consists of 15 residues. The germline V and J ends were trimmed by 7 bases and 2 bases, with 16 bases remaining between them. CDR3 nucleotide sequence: TGTGCCAGCAAAGGAGAGCGGCTTTACACAGATACGCAGTATTTT. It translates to CASKGERLYTDTQYF.

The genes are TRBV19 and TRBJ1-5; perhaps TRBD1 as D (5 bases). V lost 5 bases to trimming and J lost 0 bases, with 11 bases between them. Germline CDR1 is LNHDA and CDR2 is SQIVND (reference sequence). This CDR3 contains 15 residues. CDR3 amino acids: CASSVWGDSNQPQHF. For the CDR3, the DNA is TGTGCCAGTAGTGTCTGGGGGGATAGCAATCAGCCCCAGCATTTT.

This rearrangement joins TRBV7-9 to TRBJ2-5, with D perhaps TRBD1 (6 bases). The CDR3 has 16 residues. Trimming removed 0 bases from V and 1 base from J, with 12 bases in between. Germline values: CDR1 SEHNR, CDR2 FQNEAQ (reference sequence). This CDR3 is CASSLASAGAQETQYF. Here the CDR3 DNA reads TGTGCCAGCAGCTTAGCGTCGGCAGGGGCCCAAGAGACCCAGTACTTC.

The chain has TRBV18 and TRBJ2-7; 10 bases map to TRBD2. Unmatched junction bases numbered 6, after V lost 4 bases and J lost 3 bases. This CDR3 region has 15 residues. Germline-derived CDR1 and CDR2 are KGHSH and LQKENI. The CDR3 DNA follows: TGTGCCAGCTCACTCGGACTAGCGGAAGGCTACGAGCAGTACTTC. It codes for CASSLGLAEGYEQYF.

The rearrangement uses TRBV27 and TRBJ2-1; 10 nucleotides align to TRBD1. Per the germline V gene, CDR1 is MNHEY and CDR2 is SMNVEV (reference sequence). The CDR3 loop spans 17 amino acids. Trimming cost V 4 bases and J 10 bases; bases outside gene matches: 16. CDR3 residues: CASSWYPDRGPSFEQFF. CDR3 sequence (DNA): TGTGCCAGCAGTTGGTACCCTGACAGGGGGCCTTCCTTCGAGCAGTTCTTC.

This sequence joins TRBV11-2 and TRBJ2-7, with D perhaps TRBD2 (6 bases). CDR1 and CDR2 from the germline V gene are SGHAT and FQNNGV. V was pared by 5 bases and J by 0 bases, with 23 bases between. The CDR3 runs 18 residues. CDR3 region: CASSVGGEQDESSYEQYF. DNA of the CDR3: TGTGCCAGCAGCGTTGGCGGGGAGCAGGACGAAAGCTCCTACGAGCAGTACTTC.

For the CDR3, the DNA is TGTGCCAGCAGCTTGGGAGGGACAGGGGGTGTTGGGGCCAACGTCCTGACTTTC. It yields the protein CASSLGGTGGVGANVLTF. The V gene is TRBV5-6, the J gene TRBJ2-6; the match to TRBD1 covers 11 bases. V shed 0 bases and J 3 bases; nucleotides not matched to a gene: 5. The CDR3 spans 18 residues. Germline-derived CDR1 and CDR2 are SGHDT and YYEEEE.